This T cell receptor beta chain is from a study of control samples from healthy donors and cancer patients. Measured with immunoSEQ multiplex PCR; TCRdb has only the in-frame clones, and not every one. The data show around 100,000 clones, around nine tenths seen once. Per germline, CDR1 MNHEY and CDR2 SVGEGT. V was cut by 0 bases and J by 3 bases, with 15 bases left in between. CDR3 length equals 17 residues. This chain connects TRBV6-2 or TRBV6-3 to TRBJ1-5; the D is unclear. This clonotype was obtained from a human donor in good health. The donor label of this sample is uncertain. The sample comprised blood. The CDR3 loop reads CASSYSGRRDDNQPQHF. The CDR3 coding sequence is TGTGCCAGCAGTTACTCCGGCCGCCGAGATGACAATCAGCCCCAGCATTTT.